Shown below are 3 T cell receptor beta chains from a single sample sequenced in a study of identical twins. MiXCR, run by TCRdb on the 5' RACE reads, gives a single entry per CDR3 protein. The repertoire consists of approximately 490,000 distinct CDR3 sequences, with 20% to 25% occurring once and the leading ten covering around 0.48%. This same sample was also part of a study on yellow fever vaccine responses in identical twins.

Sequencing was done on a sample of CD4+ T cells sorted from blood. These receptors were taken from a woman aged 18-35 years in good health.

This clonotype appeared a few times. The genes are TRBV12-3 or TRBV12-4 and TRBJ2-1; D not resolved. The length of the CDR3 is 12 residues. The V and J ends lost 7 bases and 9 bases respectively, with 13 bases between them. The CDR3 bases are TGTGCCAGCACCAGAATCATAAGTGAGCAGTTCTTC. It codes for CASTRIISEQFF.

This chain links TRBV11-2 with TRBJ1-1; D possibly corresponds to TRBD1 (5 bases). This CDR3 contains 14 residues. The germline gives CDR1 SGHAT, CDR2 FQNNGV. Trimming took off 2 bases at V and 5 bases at J, with 12 bases between the two ends. CDR3 sequence (DNA): TGTGCCAGCAGCTTACTCCGGGAGGGGACTGAAGCTTTCTTT. It encodes CASSLLREGTEAFF.

This clonotype turned up a few times. CDR3 sequence reads: CASSIARGGTDTQYF. CDR3 sequence (DNA): TGTGCCAGTAGTATAGCTCGGGGGGGCACAGATACGCAGTATTTT. The chain joins TRBV19 to TRBJ2-3, with 7 bases lining up with TRBD2. This CDR3 contains 15 residues. Trimming cost V 1 base and J 1 base; bases outside gene matches: 2. The V gene's germline CDR1 is LNHDA and CDR2 SQIVND (reference sequence).